The 27 T cell receptor beta chains below all came from one sample that was sequenced in a study of CD8 T cells in ankylosing spondylitis. MiXCR, applied by TCRdb to the 5' RACE reads, yields one record per CDR3 protein. The sample contains roughly 180,000 distinct CDR3 sequences, approximately 13% of which appear only once. The sample comprised blood, either unsorted or a sorted T cell fraction (not recorded which). The receptors here all came from a female donor with ankylosing spondylitis or in good health (not recorded which).

This clonotype was seen at least ten times. The chain carries TRBV3-1 and TRBJ2-3; D unclear. The CDR3 totals 14 residues. V was trimmed by 5 bases and J by 4 bases, leaving 13 bases between them. Germline values: CDR1 LGHDT, CDR2 YNNKEL (reference sequence). This CDR3 reads CASSNGSKSDTQYF. CDR3 nucleotides: TGTGCCAGCAGCAACGGGTCTAAGTCAGATACGCAGTATTTT.

The chain carries TRBV7-9 and TRBJ2-7; tentatively, D is TRBD1 (5 bases). This CDR3 comprises 15 residues. Germline CDR1 SEHNR, CDR2 FQNEAQ (reference sequence). Trimming pared 5 bases from V and 3 bases from J, leaving 17 bases between. The CDR3 loop is CASSQGLDAYYEQYF. The CDR3 DNA follows: TGTGCCAGCAGCCAGGGCCTTGATGCCTACTACGAGCAGTACTTC.

This clonotype was counted between two and nine times. V is TRBV7-2 and J is TRBJ1-4; 8 nucleotides agree with TRBD1. The CDR3 sequence is 15 residues long. V lost 2 bases and J lost 6; bases outside the gene matches: 5. Germline lookup yields CDR1 SGHTA and CDR2 FQGNSA. In nucleotides, the CDR3 is TGTGCCAGCAGCTTACGGCAGGGGGCATATGAAAAACTGTTTTTT. This sequence encodes CASSLRQGAYEKLFF. Full variable domain (outside the CDR3, taken from reference TRBV7-2 and TRBJ1-4): GAGVSQSPSNKVTEKGKDVELRCDPISGHTALYWYRQSLGQGLEFLIYFQGNSAPDKSGLPSDRFSAERTGGSVSTLTIQRTQQEDSAVYLCASSLRQGAYEKLFFGSGTQLSVL.

This clonotype was observed many times. The chain links TRBV7-2 to TRBJ1-4, with a weak D call TRBD1 (6 bases). This CDR3 comprises 16 residues. Trimming took 1 base from V and 8 from J, leaving 17 bases between them. Germline V gives CDR1 SGHTA, CDR2 FQGNSA. The CDR3 DNA sequence: TGTGCCAGCAGCTTAGTTGAGTTCGCAGGGGAAGAAAAACTGTTTTTT. Translating gives CASSLVEFAGEEKLFF.

This clonotype was seen many times. The chain couples TRBV29-1 to TRBJ1-1, with 9 bases identical to TRBD1. Germline CDR1 is SQVTM and CDR2 is ANQGSEA. V trimming: 7 bases; J trimming: 4 bases; junction bases outside the gene matches: 16. The CDR3 extends over 16 amino acids. In nucleotides, the CDR3 is TGCAGCGGATTCCCTAGCCCGGGACAGGGAGCCACTGAAGCTTTCTTT. The encoded protein is CSGFPSPGQGATEAFF.

As to this clonotype: A much larger clone lies a single base off, so this may be a read error. The V gene is TRBV29-1, the J gene TRBJ2-1; 7 positions match TRBD1. Germline CDR1 reads SQVTM; CDR2 reads ANQGSEA. V was clipped by 5 bases and J by 2 bases; unmatched bases: 9. The CDR3 extends over 15 amino acids. The CDR3 here is CSVKPRQGPYNEQFF. The CDR3 DNA sequence: TGCAGCGTTAAACCGAGACAGGGCCCCTACAATGAGCAGTTCTTC.

This clonotype occurred a few times. The gene calls are TRBV6-1 and TRBJ2-2; no definite D call. The length of the CDR3 is 16 residues. Germline V lookup: CDR1 MNHNS, CDR2 SASEGT. The V end was cut by 1 base, the J end by 4 bases, with 13 bases between. Here the CDR3 DNA reads TGTGCCAGCAGTGAAGTAGGTGGCGCCGGCACCGGGGAGCTGTTTTTT. Its protein product is CASSEVGGAGTGELFF.

This clonotype was observed a handful of times. The J gene is TRBJ2-1, the V gene TRBV7-8; D possibly corresponds to TRBD2 (6 bases). V lost 6 bases and J lost 0, with 15 bases in between. Per germline, CDR1 SGHVS and CDR2 FQNEAQ. The length of the CDR3 is 16 residues. The CDR3 region is CASRPRGGSSYNEQFF. The DNA of the CDR3 is TGTGCCAGCAGACCCCGTGGGGGGAGCTCCTACAATGAGCAGTTCTTC.

J is TRBJ1-1 and V is TRBV7-2; maybe TRBD1 (5 bases). The CDR3 sequence is 16 residues long. V was clipped by 5 bases and J by 5 bases, with 21 bases between them. Germline V gene lookup returns CDR1 SGHTA and CDR2 FQGNSA. CDR3 nucleotides: TGTGCCAGCAGCCGCCTTGGAGGGGCAAGCGGGACTGAAGCTTTCTTT. This codes for CASSRLGGASGTEAFF. Full variable domain (remainder filled in from reference TRBV7-2 and TRBJ1-1): GAGVSQSPSNKVTEKGKDVELRCDPISGHTALYWYRQSLGQGLEFLIYFQGNSAPDKSGLPSDRFSAERTGGSVSTLTIQRTQQEDSAVYLCASSRLGGASGTEAFFGQGTRLTVV.

The chain recombines TRBV7-2 with TRBJ1-5; D remains ambiguous. CDR1 and CDR2 (germline): SGHTA, FQGNSA. This CDR3 is built from 15 residues. V dropped 2 bases and J dropped 5 bases, with 13 bases sitting between them. The CDR3 loop is CASSLTMARYQPQHF. The DNA for the CDR3 is TGTGCCAGCAGCTTAACCATGGCCAGGTATCAGCCCCAGCATTTT.

The J gene is TRBJ2-1, the V gene TRBV19; D perhaps matches TRBD2 (6 bases). Trimming cost V 5 bases and J 2 bases, with 16 bases left between them. Germline CDR1 is LNHDA and CDR2 is SQIVND (reference sequence). The CDR3 is 16 residues long. The CDR3, as DNA: TGTGCCAGTAGTCCCGCGGGAATTCTTGCCTACAATGAGCAGTTCTTC. The encoded protein is CASSPAGILAYNEQFF.

The chain links TRBV10-2 to TRBJ2-2, with D possibly matching TRBD2 (6 bases). The CDR3 runs 16 residues. Trimming removed 6 bases at V and 3 bases at J, with 17 bases between. Germline V gene sequence: CDR1 WSHSY, CDR2 SAAADI. The CDR3 DNA sequence: TGCGCCAGCAGCGGAGGGGAGCGGTTTTACACCGGGGAGCTGTTTTTT. Residues: CASSGGERFYTGELFF.

For this clonotype: One end of the junction is discordant with germline, which a read error may explain. This chain joins TRBV3-1 and TRBJ2-2; D remains ambiguous. Looked up from germline, CDR1 is LGHDT and CDR2 is YNNKEL (reference sequence). The CDR3 loop spans 15 amino acids. CDR3 nucleotide sequence: TGTGCCACCAGCCTCGGTGTCAGCTACACCGGGGAGCTGTTTTTT. Translating it yields CATSLGVSYTGELFF.

In this sample, this clonotype turned up many times. The genes are TRBV15 and TRBJ2-2; D is possibly TRBD2 (5 bases). V gave up 3 bases and J gave up 3 bases, with 8 bases separating them. The germline gives CDR1 LNHNV, CDR2 YYDKDF (reference sequence). The CDR3 consists of 14 residues. The CDR3 is CATSRDLHTGELFF. CDR3 DNA: TGTGCCACCAGCAGGGACTTACACACCGGGGAGCTGTTTTTT.

This clonotype was found many times. The CDR3 reads CASSHRRLGGYTF. The CDR3 DNA follows: TGTGCCAGCAGTCACAGGCGTTTGGGTGGCTACACCTTC. The V call is TRBV12-3 or TRBV12-4, the J call TRBJ1-2, with a possible D match to TRBD1 (5 bases). The V and J ends lost 5 bases and 7 bases respectively, with 14 bases between them. This CDR3 region has 13 residues.

The sample holds many counts of this clonotype. CDR3 coding DNA: TGCAGTGCCGGGACTAGCGGGAGTGGGGATGAGCAGTTCTTC. Its translation is CSAGTSGSGDEQFF. This chain uses TRBV20-1 with TRBJ2-1, with TRBD2 identical over 14 bases. V lost 6 bases and J lost 8; bases outside the gene matches: 6. Germline lookup yields CDR1 DFQATT and CDR2 SNEGSKA (reference sequence). The CDR3 length is 14 residues.

This clonotype came up many times. The V gene is TRBV5-1, the J gene TRBJ1-4; 7 bases are a match to TRBD1. The CDR3 extends over 14 amino acids. V lost 4 bases, J lost 5 bases, and 5 bases stayed unmatched. Germline V lookup: CDR1 SGHRS, CDR2 YFSETQ. The CDR3 region is CASSRDSLNEKLFF. CDR3 bases: TGCGCCAGCAGCAGGGACAGCTTAAATGAAAAACTGTTTTTT.

At least ten counts were recorded for this clonotype. The chain links TRBV5-6 to TRBJ1-5; D unclear. Germline CDR1 reads SGHDT; CDR2 reads YYEEEE. The V gene lost 4 bases and the J gene lost 1 base, with 9 bases spanning the gap. This CDR3 comprises 14 residues. DNA for the CDR3: TGTGCCAGCAGCCGACGAGGGAGCAATCAGCCCCAGCATTTT. Protein: CASSRRGSNQPQHF.

This clonotype was seen more than once but under ten times. The chain combines TRBV7-6 with TRBJ2-7, with TRBD1 matching 10 bases. Germline V gene data show CDR1 as SGHVS and CDR2 as FNYEAQ. J gave up 5 bases and V 5 bases, and 9 bases lay outside the gene matches. This CDR3 is 15 amino acids long. The CDR3 region has the DNA TGTGCCAGCAGCCTAGTTGACAGGGGGCCTAACGAGCAGTACTTC. It translates to CASSLVDRGPNEQYF.

This clonotype showed up many times. The gene calls are TRBV2 and TRBJ2-7; D ambiguous. V was clipped by 5 bases and J by 9 bases, with 14 bases between them. From germline, CDR1 is SNHLY and CDR2 FYNNEI. The CDR3 runs 12 residues. CDR3: CASSWSLSVQYF. The CDR3 DNA is TGTGCCAGCAGTTGGTCCCTCTCGGTGCAGTACTTC.

This clonotype was counted many times. The chain combines TRBV23-1 with TRBJ2-7, with TRBD2 matching over 7 bases. TRBV23-1 is designated an ORF whose function remains uncertain. This CDR3 is 14 amino acids long. V was clipped by 2 bases and J by 3 bases; unmatched bases: 4. This CDR3 reads CASSQGPSGYEQYF. The CDR3 bases are TGCGCCAGCAGTCAAGGCCCTAGCGGCTACGAGCAGTACTTC.

A few counts support this clonotype. The rearrangement links TRBV5-6 to TRBJ2-7; D might be TRBD2 (6 bases). The length of the CDR3 is 13 residues. CDR1 is SGHDT, CDR2 YYEEEE, per germline. V was clipped by 4 bases and J by 4 bases, with 12 bases between them. CDR3 region: CASSRRDWYEQYF. CDR3 DNA: TGTGCCAGCAGCCGCCGGGACTGGTACGAGCAGTACTTC.

This clonotype has a count of ten or more. This rearrangement joins TRBV7-2 to TRBJ1-5; no reliable D call. The V end was cut by 3 bases, the J end by 3 bases, with 9 bases between. This CDR3 is 14 amino acids long. Germline V gene lookup returns CDR1 SGHTA and CDR2 FQGNSA. This CDR3 is CASSLSAPNQPQHF. In DNA, the CDR3 is TGTGCCAGCAGCTTGTCAGCTCCCAATCAGCCCCAGCATTTT.

The chain combines TRBV25-1 with TRBJ2-7, with D possibly called TRBD1 or TRBD2 (7 bases each). This CDR3 has 16 amino acids. The ends were cut back, 5 bases at V and 1 base at J, with 18 bases in the middle. Germline-derived CDR1 and CDR2 are MGHDK and SYGVNS. DNA of the CDR3: TGTGCCAGCAGTAAAAGCCAGGGGGGGGGATCCTACGAGCAGTACTTC. This translates into CASSKSQGGGSYEQYF.

This clonotype was counted ten times or more. This chain uses TRBV11-2 with TRBJ2-1, with a possible D match to TRBD1 (6 bases). V was trimmed by 6 bases and J by 6 bases, leaving 15 bases between them. This CDR3 has 14 amino acids. CDR1 and CDR2 (germline): SGHAT, FQNNGV. Here the CDR3 reads CASRLQGLINEQFF. Here the CDR3 DNA reads TGTGCCAGCAGACTTCAGGGGTTAATCAATGAGCAGTTCTTC.

This clonotype was found many times. The chain couples TRBV6-1 to TRBJ2-1; TRBD2 matches at 7 bases. V gave up 5 bases and J gave up 6 bases; unmatched junction bases: 10. Germline CDR1 and CDR2: MNHNS and SASEGT. The CDR3 spans 15 residues. CDR3 residues: CASSIGGSVPNEQFF. In nucleotides, the CDR3 is TGTGCCAGCAGTATTGGCGGGAGCGTACCCAATGAGCAGTTCTTC.

At least ten counts were recorded for this clonotype. The chain links TRBV12-3 or TRBV12-4 to TRBJ1-1, with unresolved D. V shed 2 bases and J shed 3 bases, with 7 bases lying between them. The CDR3 sequence is 13 residues long. CDR3 in amino acids: CASSLKVDTEAFF. The CDR3 DNA sequence: TGTGCCAGCAGTTTAAAGGTTGACACTGAAGCTTTCTTT.